Each of the 9 T cell receptor beta chains below was sequenced from the same sample in a study of shared clonotypes between healthy human individuals (dated by TCRdb to about 2020). Receptors were amplified or captured by the immunoSEQ multiplex PCR assay. Entries here come from immuneACCESS through TCRdb and include only in-frame sequences with V and J called. Some clones fail to appear in such tables; in the studies checked, an unresolved V gene covers under half of the shortfall, and the cause of the remainder is unknown. The sample includes around 370,000 clones, with approximately 96% observed a single time. Around 0.3% of the sample is taken by the ten largest. Sequencing was performed on memory CD8+ T cells sorted from blood. The cell subset or site label here, explained by the study, means: CD45RO+ cells pooled with CCR7-negative TemRA cells. The receptors derive from a man aged 25 to 40 in good health.

V usage is TRBV12-1 and J usage is TRBJ1-1. TRBV12-1 is classified as a pseudogene. This CDR3 has 17 residues. The CDR3 DNA reads as TGTGCCAGCAGCCTCGGGGGAGAACCTCTCGAATCAGCTGAAGCTTTCTTT. It is translated as CASSLGGEPLESAEAFF.

V usage is TRBV5-8 and J usage is TRBJ2-5; 12 nucleotides match TRBD2. The CDR3 covers 15 residues. J was trimmed by 4 bases and V by 3 bases; bases with no gene match: 4. Germline V gene data show CDR1 as SGHTS and CDR2 as YDEGEE. CDR3 nucleotides: TGTGCCAGCAGCTCTTCACTAGCGGGAGGAGAGACCCAGTACTTC. As protein: CASSSSLAGGETQYF.

The gene calls are TRBV11-2 and TRBJ2-7, with 9 bases identical to TRBD2. Germline values: CDR1 SGHAT, CDR2 FQNNGV. Losses at the gene ends were 1 base for V and 5 bases for J; bases not matched to a gene: 9. The CDR3 is 16 amino acids. The CDR3 DNA is TGTGCCAGCAGCTTAGGGGCCGTAGCGGGAGCCCACGAGCAGTACTTC. It codes for CASSLGAVAGAHEQYF.

The chain combines TRBV6-5 with TRBJ2-1; 8 bases agree with TRBD2. The length of the CDR3 is 15 residues. The V gene end was trimmed by 6 bases and the J gene end by 0 bases; junction bases not matched to a gene: 4. CDR1 MNHEY and CDR2 SVGAGI come from the germline V gene. CDR3 residues: CASRLAGLSYNEQFF. CDR3 DNA sequence: TGTGCCAGCAGGTTAGCGGGGCTCTCCTACAATGAGCAGTTCTTC.

The rearrangement uses TRBV4-1 and TRBJ1-2; tentatively, D is TRBD1 (6 bases). CDR3 size: 13 residues. V was cut by 2 bases and J by 3 bases, with 7 bases left in between. Germline CDR1 and CDR2: MGHRA and YSYEKL. This CDR3 reads CASSQRQDYGYTF. The CDR3 bases are TGCGCCAGCAGCCAAAGACAGGACTATGGCTACACCTTC.

The chain is built from TRBV2 and TRBJ1-4; a possible D gene is TRBD1 (5 bases). V lost 8 bases, J lost 3 bases, and 7 bases lay in between. This CDR3 is 12 amino acids long. Germline assignment: CDR1 SNHLY and CDR2 FYNNEI. In nucleotides, the CDR3 is TGTGCCAGCGGGACTCCTAATGAAAAACTGTTTTTT. The encoded protein is CASGTPNEKLFF.

The rearrangement joins TRBV5-1 to TRBJ2-3, with D uncertain. Germline CDR1 SGHRS, CDR2 YFSETQ. The CDR3 spans 11 residues. V was clipped by 5 bases and J by 7 bases, with 8 bases between them. The CDR3 spells CASRGKNTQYF. CDR3 nucleotide sequence: TGCGCCAGCAGGGGCAAAAATACGCAGTATTTT.

The rearrangement joins TRBV28 to TRBJ2-2; no firm D call. CDR1 MDHEN and CDR2 SYDVKM come from the germline V gene. Trimming took off 5 bases at V and 5 bases at J, with 9 bases between the two ends. This CDR3 is built from 13 residues. Here the CDR3 reads CASSGRGTGELFF. CDR3 nucleotide sequence: TGTGCCAGCAGTGGAAGAGGAACCGGGGAGCTGTTTTTT.

The chain is built from TRBV6-1 and TRBJ2-1; 14 bases are a match to TRBD2. CDR3 length: 17 residues. J gave up 1 base and V 4 bases, and 3 bases lay outside the gene matches. Germline V lookup: CDR1 MNHNS, CDR2 SASEGT. CDR3 protein: CASSVGLAGGSYNEQFF. The CDR3 DNA sequence: TGTGCCAGCAGTGTTGGACTAGCGGGAGGATCCTACAATGAGCAGTTCTTC.